The rows below give T cell receptor beta chains drawn from one sample of a study of OX40 agonist ivuxolimab in advanced cancers. This table comes from immunoSEQ multiplex PCR, and its TCRdb copy is limited to in-frame clones, with some not included. This table holds fewer than 25,000 clones, roughly three quarters found once. The sample here was CD4+ or CD8+ T cells sorted from blood, taken in a trial of the OX40 agonist ivuxolimab. These receptors came from an adult with an advanced solid tumor such as melanoma, head and neck, liver or kidney cancer. Each CDR3 is given with its conserved first and last residue. The order of the fields is J gene, V gene, clone size, D gene, CDR3 protein, CDR3 DNA. The D gene is left open where the match is weak. A clone size is listed for some rows: how often the clone was seen (once, few, many), or a class if it is expanded.

J gene: TRBJ2-7; V gene: TRBV5-6; clone size: -; D gene: -; CDR3 protein: CASSVTAYEQYF; CDR3 DNA: TGTGCCAGCAGCGTGACAGCTTACGAGCAGTACTTC
J gene: TRBJ2-7; V gene: TRBV5-7; clone size: -; D gene: TRBD2; CDR3 protein: CASSFVAGDYEQYF; CDR3 DNA: TGTGCCAGCAGCTTCGTAGCGGGGGACTACGAGCAGTACTTC
J gene: TRBJ2-1; V gene: TRBV5-1; clone size: -; D gene: -; CDR3 protein: CASSLEGGRRYNEQFF; CDR3 DNA: TGCGCCAGCAGCTTGGAGGGGGGCCGCCGTTACAATGAGCAGTTCTTC
J gene: TRBJ2-3; V gene: TRBV6-4; clone size: once; D gene: TRBD1; CDR3 protein: CASSPGQGAPDTQYF; CDR3 DNA: TGTGCCAGCAGTCCGGGACAGGGGGCTCCAGATACGCAGTATTTT
J gene: TRBJ2-7; V gene: TRBV7-2; clone size: -; D gene: -; CDR3 protein: CASSPSQGYHEQYF; CDR3 DNA: TGTGCCAGCAGCCCATCCCAGGGCTACCACGAGCAGTACTTC
J gene: TRBJ1-2; V gene: TRBV5-8; clone size: -; D gene: TRBD1; CDR3 protein: CASSSPAGTGIGYGYTF; CDR3 DNA: TGTGCCAGCAGCTCACCCGCCGGGACAGGGATAGGTTATGGCTACACCTTC
J gene: TRBJ2-1; V gene: TRBV7-9; clone size: -; D gene: TRBD1; CDR3 protein: CASRGTGSNEQFF; CDR3 DNA: TGTGCCAGCAGGGGGACAGGGAGCAATGAGCAGTTCTTC
J gene: TRBJ2-2; V gene: TRBV19; clone size: few; D gene: -; CDR3 protein: CASSIHLSGELFF; CDR3 DNA: TGTGCCAGTAGTATACACCTGTCCGGGGAGCTGTTTTTT
J gene: TRBJ2-1; V gene: TRBV2; clone size: few; D gene: TRBD2; CDR3 protein: CASRASGRYNEQFF; CDR3 DNA: TGTGCCAGCAGAGCTAGCGGGCGCTACAATGAGCAGTTCTTC
J gene: TRBJ1-1; V gene: TRBV29-1; clone size: -; D gene: -; CDR3 protein: CSVWPGMNTEAFF; CDR3 DNA: TGCAGCGTCTGGCCAGGGATGAACACTGAAGCTTTCTTT
J gene: TRBJ1-6; V gene: TRBV6-1; clone size: -; D gene: -; CDR3 protein: CATTRGPLHF; CDR3 DNA: TGTGCCACCACCCGGGGTCCCCTCCACTTT
J gene: TRBJ2-2; V gene: TRBV7-2; clone size: -; D gene: -; CDR3 protein: CASSPGVTSGELFF; CDR3 DNA: TGTGCCAGCAGCCCAGGGGTCACCTCCGGGGAGCTGTTTTTT
J gene: TRBJ2-5; V gene: TRBV19; clone size: -; D gene: -; CDR3 protein: CASSTGKTQYF; CDR3 DNA: TGTGCCAGTAGTACCGGGAAGACCCAGTACTTC
J gene: TRBJ1-2; V gene: TRBV6-5; clone size: -; D gene: -; CDR3 protein: CASSVPNAADGYTF; CDR3 DNA: TGTGCCAGCAGTGTCCCCAACGCTGCCGACGGCTACACCTTC
J gene: TRBJ1-6; V gene: TRBV28; clone size: -; D gene: -; CDR3 protein: CASSLKWGYNSPLHF; CDR3 DNA: TGTGCCAGCAGTTTAAAGTGGGGTTATAATTCACCCCTCCACTTT
J gene: TRBJ1-1; V gene: TRBV18; clone size: -; D gene: -; CDR3 protein: CASSTSSPPMGRGGISTEAFF; CDR3 DNA: TGTGCCAGCTCAACAAGTTCCCCCCCAATGGGCCGAGGGGGTATAAGCACTGAAGCTTTCTTT
J gene: TRBJ1-2; V gene: TRBV9; clone size: -; D gene: -; CDR3 protein: CASSLQTGQTYGYTF; CDR3 DNA: TGTGCCAGCAGCTTACAGACAGGCCAAACCTATGGCTACACCTTC
J gene: TRBJ2-7; V gene: TRBV2; clone size: -; D gene: -; CDR3 protein: CASSLSGSSYEQYF; CDR3 DNA: TGTGCCAGCAGCTTGAGCGGTAGCTCCTACGAGCAGTACTTC
J gene: TRBJ1-1; V gene: TRBV4-3; clone size: -; D gene: -; CDR3 protein: CASSQDPTGDTEAFF; CDR3 DNA: TGCGCCAGCAGCCAAGATCCTACTGGGGACACTGAAGCTTTCTTT
J gene: TRBJ2-7; V gene: TRBV6-1; clone size: few; D gene: TRBD1; CDR3 protein: CASSDDQGASYEQYF; CDR3 DNA: TGTGCCAGCAGCGACGACCAGGGGGCCTCCTACGAGCAGTACTTC
J gene: TRBJ2-3; V gene: TRBV7-6; clone size: -; D gene: -; CDR3 protein: CASSPLVGDTQYF; CDR3 DNA: TGTGCCAGCAGCCCATTGGTCGGCGATACGCAGTATTTT
J gene: TRBJ2-1; V gene: TRBV25-1; clone size: -; D gene: TRBD2; CDR3 protein: CASLGTSYNEQFF; CDR3 DNA: TGTGCCAGCCTGGGGACTAGCTACAATGAGCAGTTCTTC